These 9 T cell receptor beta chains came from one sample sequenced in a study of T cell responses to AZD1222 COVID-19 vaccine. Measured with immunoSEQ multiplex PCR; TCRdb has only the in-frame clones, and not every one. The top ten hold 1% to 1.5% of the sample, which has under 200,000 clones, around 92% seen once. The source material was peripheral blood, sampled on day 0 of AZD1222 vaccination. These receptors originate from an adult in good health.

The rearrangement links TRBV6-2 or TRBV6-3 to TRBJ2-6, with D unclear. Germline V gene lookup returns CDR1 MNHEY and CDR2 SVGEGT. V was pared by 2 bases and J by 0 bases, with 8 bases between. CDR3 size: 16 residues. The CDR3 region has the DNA TGTGCCAGCAGTTACGTGACGGTCTCTGGGGCCAACGTCCTGACTTTC. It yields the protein CASSYVTVSGANVLTF.

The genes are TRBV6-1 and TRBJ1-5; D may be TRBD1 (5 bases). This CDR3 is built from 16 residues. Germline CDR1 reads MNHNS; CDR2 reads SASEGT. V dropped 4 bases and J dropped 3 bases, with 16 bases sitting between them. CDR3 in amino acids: CASSVSLGGFNQPQHF. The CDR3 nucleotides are TGTGCCAGCAGTGTCTCACTTGGGGGATTCAATCAGCCCCAGCATTTT.

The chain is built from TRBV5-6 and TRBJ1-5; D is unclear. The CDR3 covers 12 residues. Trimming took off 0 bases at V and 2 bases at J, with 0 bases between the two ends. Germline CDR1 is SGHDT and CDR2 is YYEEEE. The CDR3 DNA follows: TGTGCCAGCAGCTTGGGCAATCAGCCCCAGCATTTT. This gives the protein CASSLGNQPQHF.

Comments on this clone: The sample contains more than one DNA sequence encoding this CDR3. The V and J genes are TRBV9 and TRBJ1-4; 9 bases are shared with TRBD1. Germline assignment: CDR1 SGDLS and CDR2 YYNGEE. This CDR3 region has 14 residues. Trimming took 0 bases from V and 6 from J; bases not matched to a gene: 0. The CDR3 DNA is TGTGCCAGCAGCGTAGGGACAGGGGATGAAAAACTGTTTTTT. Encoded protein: CASSVGTGDEKLFF.

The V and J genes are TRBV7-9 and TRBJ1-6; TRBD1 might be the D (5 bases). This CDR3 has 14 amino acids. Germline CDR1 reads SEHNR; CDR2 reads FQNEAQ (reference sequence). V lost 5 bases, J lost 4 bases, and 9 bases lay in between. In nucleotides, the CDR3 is TGTGCCAGCAGCCCGGGACCGTATAATTCACCCCTCCACTTT. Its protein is CASSPGPYNSPLHF.

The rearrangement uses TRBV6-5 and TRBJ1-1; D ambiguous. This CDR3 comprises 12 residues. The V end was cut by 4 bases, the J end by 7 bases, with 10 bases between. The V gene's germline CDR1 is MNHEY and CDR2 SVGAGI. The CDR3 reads CASSSGVNEAFF. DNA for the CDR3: TGTGCCAGCAGTTCCGGGGTAAATGAAGCTTTCTTT.

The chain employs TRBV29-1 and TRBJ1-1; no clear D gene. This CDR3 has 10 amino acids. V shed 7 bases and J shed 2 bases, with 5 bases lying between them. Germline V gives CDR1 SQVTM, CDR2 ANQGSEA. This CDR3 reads CSAVNTEAFF. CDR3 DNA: TGCAGCGCCGTTAACACTGAAGCTTTCTTT.

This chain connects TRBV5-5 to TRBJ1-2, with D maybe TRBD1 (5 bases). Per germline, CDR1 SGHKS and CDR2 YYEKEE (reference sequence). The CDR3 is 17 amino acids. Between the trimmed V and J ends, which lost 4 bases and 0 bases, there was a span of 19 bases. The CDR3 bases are TGTGCCAGCAGCCGACAGTTTTGGGAGAGGCCTAACTATGGCTACACCTTC. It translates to CASSRQFWERPNYGYTF. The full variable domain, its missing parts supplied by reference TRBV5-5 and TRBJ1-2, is DAGVTQSPTHLIKTRGQQVTLRCSPISGHKSVSWYQQVLGQGPQFIFQYYEKEERGRGNFPDRFSARQFPNYSSELNVNALLLGDSALYLCASSRQFWERPNYGYTFGSGTRLTVV.

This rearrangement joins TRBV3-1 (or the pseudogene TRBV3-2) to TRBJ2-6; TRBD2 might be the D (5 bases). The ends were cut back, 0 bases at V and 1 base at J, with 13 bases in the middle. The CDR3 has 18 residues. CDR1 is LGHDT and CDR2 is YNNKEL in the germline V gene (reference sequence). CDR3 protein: CASSQDPPSLSGANVLTF. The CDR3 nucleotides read TGTGCCAGCAGCCAAGATCCGCCTAGCCTTTCTGGGGCCAACGTCCTGACTTTC.